The clone carrying this T cell receptor (beta chain) occurred many times. As yet, its antigen is unknown. Unique molecular identifier tags were affixed to discrete cDNA molecules. Via MiXCR, TCRdb re-called the 5' RACE reads, giving one row per CDR3 protein. The data show fewer than 65,000 distinct CDR3 sequences, with about 10% seen just once and under 5% held by the top ten. The sample is drawn from a study of early T cells in non-severe SARS-CoV-2 infection. As for the study in general: Chains from this unsorted whole-blood bulk RNA could not be paired. Study-level results: The VDJdb matching leaned toward anti-spike CD8 responses and overlooked private and CD4 specificities.

CDR1 is SGHAT, CDR2 FQNNGV, per germline. V was pared by 2 bases and J by 0 bases, with 8 bases between. The CDR3 runs to 14 residues. This clonotype originated in an adult who was a healthcare worker with PCR-confirmed SARS-CoV-2 infection or an uninfected control (not recorded which). The gene calls are TRBV11-2 and TRBJ2-7; D is unclear. Sequencing was performed on whole blood. CDR3 nucleotides: TGTGCCAGCAGCTTAAACCCGGGCTCCTACGAGCAGTACTTC. It is translated as CASSLNPGSYEQYF.